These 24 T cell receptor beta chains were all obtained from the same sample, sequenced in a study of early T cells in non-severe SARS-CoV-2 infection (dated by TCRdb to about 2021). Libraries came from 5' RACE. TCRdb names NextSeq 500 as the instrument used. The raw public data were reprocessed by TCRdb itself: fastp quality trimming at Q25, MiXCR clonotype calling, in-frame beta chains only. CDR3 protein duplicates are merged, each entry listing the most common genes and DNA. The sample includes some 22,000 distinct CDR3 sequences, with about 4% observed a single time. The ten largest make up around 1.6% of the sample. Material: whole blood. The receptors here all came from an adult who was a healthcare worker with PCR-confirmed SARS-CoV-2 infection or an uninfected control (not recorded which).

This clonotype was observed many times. CDR3 region: CASSLYLTEAFF. The CDR3, as DNA: TGTGCCAGCAGCTTATATCTCACTGAAGCTTTCTTT. The chain combines TRBV11-2 with TRBJ1-1; no reliable D call. CDR1 SGHAT and CDR2 FQNNGV come from the germline V gene. CDR3 length: 12 amino acids. The V end lost 2 bases, the J end lost 4 bases, and 5 bases lay between the germline ends. The entire variable domain, with the rest obtained from reference TRBV11-2 and TRBJ1-1, is as follows: EAGVAQSPRYKIIEKRQSVAFWCNPISGHATLYWYQQILGQGPKLLIQFQNNGVVDDSQLPKDRFSAERLKGVDSTLKIQPAKLEDSAVYLCASSLYLTEAFFGQGTRLTVV.

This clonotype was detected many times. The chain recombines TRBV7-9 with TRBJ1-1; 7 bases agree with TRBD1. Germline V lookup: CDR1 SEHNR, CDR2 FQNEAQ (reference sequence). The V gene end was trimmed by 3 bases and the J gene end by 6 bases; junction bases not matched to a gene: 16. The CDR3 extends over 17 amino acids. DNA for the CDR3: TGTGCCAGCAGCTTTTTGACAGGGAAGGGGGATAGCTCTGAAGCTTTCTTT. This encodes CASSFLTGKGDSSEAFF.

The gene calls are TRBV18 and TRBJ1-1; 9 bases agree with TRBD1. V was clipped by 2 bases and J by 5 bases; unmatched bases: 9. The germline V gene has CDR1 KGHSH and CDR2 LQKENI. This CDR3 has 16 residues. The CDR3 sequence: CASSPMSRQGGTEAFF. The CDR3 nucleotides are TGTGCCAGCTCACCAATGTCCAGACAGGGGGGAACTGAAGCTTTCTTT.

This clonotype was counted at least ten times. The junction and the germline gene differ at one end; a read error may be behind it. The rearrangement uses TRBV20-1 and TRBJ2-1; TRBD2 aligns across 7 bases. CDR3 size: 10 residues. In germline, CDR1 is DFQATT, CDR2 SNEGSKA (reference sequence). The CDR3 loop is CSAGGERRVF. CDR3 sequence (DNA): TGCAGTGCTGGGGGGGAGCGACGGGTCTTC.

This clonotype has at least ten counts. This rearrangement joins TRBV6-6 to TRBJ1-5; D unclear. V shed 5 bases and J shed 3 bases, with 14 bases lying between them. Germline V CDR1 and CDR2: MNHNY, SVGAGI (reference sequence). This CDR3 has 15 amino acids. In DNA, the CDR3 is TGTGCCAGCAGTCTACTGGGGAGGTCCAATCAGCCCCAGCATTTT. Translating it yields CASSLLGRSNQPQHF.

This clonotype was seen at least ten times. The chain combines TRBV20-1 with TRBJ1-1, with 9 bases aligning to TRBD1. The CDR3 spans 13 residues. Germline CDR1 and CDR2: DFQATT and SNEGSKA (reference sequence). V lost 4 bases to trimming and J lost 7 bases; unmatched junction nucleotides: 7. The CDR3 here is CSANPGTGYEAFF. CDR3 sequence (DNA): TGCAGTGCTAACCCCGGGACAGGGTATGAAGCTTTCTTT.

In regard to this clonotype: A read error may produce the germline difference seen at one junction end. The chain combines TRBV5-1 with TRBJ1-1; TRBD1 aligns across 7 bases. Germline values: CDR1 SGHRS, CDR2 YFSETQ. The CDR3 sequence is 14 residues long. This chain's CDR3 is CASSLADRKAEAFF. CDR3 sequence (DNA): TGCGCCAGCAGCTTGGCGGACAGGAAAGCGGAAGCTTTTTTT.

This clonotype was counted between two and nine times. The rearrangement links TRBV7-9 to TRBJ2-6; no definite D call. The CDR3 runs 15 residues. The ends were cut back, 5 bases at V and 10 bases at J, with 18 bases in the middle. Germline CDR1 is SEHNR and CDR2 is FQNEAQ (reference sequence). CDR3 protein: CASSPNRSPANVLTF. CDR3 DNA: TGTGCCAGCAGCCCTAACAGATCCCCTGCGAACGTCCTGACTTTC.

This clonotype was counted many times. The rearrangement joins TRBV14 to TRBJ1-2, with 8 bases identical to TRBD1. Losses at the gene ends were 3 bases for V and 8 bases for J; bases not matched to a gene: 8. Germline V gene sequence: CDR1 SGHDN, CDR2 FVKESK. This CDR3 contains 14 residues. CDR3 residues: CASSHSTGVAGYTF. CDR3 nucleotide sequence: TGTGCCAGCAGCCATTCGACAGGGGTGGCGGGCTACACCTTC.

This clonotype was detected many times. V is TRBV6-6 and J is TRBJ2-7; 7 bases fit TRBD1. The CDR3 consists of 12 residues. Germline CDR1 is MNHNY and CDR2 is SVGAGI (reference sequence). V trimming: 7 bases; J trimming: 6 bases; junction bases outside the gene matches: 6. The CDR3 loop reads CASKQGNGEQYF. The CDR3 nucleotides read TGTGCCAGCAAACAGGGGAATGGCGAGCAGTACTTC.

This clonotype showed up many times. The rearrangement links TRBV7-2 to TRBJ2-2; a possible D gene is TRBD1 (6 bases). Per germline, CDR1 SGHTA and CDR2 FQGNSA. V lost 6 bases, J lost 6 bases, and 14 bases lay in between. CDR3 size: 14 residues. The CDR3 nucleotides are TGTGCCAGCAGGTACAGGGCTTCGGCCGGGGAGCTGTTTTTT. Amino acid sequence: CASRYRASAGELFF.

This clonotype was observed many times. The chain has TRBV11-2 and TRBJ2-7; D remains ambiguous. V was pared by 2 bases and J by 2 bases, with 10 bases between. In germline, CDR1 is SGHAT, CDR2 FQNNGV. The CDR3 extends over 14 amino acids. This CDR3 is CASSLFGATYEQYF. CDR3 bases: TGTGCCAGCAGCTTATTTGGTGCCACCTACGAGCAGTACTTC.

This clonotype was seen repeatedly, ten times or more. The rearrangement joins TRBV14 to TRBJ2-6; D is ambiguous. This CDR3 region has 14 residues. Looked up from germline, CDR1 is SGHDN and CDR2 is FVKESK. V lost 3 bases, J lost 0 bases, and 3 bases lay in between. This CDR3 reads CASSQSSGANVLTF. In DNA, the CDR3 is TGTGCCAGCAGCCAGAGCTCTGGGGCCAACGTCCTGACTTTC.

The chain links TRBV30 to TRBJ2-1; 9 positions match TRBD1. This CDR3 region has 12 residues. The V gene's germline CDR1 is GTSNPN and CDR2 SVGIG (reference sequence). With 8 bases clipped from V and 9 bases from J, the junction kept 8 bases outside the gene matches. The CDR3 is CAIGQGSTEQFF. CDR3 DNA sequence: TGTGCCATCGGACAGGGGAGTACTGAGCAGTTCTTC.

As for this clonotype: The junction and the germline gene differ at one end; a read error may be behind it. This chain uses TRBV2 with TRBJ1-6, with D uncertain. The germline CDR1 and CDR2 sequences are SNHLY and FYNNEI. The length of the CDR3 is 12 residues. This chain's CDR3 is CVSNGQTSALHF. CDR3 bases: TGTGTCAGCAATGGGCAGACCTCGGCCCTCCACTTT.

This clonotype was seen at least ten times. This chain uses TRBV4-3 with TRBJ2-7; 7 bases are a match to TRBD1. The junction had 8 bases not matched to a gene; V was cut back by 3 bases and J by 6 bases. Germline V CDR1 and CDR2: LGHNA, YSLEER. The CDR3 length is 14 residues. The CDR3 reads CASSQNRGLGEQYF. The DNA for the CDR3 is TGCGCCAGCAGCCAGAACAGGGGCTTAGGCGAGCAGTACTTC.

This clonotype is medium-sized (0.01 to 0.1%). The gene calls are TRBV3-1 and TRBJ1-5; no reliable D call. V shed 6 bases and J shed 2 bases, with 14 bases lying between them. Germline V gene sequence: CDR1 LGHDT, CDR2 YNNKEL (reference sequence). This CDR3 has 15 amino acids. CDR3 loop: CASSPRFSGNQPQHF. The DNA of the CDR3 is TGTGCCAGCAGTCCAAGGTTCTCGGGCAATCAGCCCCAGCATTTT.

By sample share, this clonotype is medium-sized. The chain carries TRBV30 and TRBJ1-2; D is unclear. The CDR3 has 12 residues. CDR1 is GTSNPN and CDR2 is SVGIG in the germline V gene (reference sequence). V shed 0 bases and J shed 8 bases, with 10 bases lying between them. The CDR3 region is CAWSVSVNGYTF. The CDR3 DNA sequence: TGTGCCTGGAGTGTGTCAGTGAACGGCTACACCTTC. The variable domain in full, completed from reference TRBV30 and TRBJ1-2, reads SQTIHQWPATLVQPVGSPLSLECTVEGTSNPNLYWYRQAAGRGLQLLFYSVGIGQISSEVPQNLSASRPQDRQFILSSKKLLLSDSGFYLCAWSVSVNGYTFGSGTRLTVV.

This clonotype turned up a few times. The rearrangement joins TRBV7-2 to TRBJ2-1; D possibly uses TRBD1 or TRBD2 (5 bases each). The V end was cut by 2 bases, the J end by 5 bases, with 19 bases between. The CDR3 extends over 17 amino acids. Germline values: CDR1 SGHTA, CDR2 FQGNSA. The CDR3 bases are TGTGCCAGCAGCTTATCCGACCCGCGAGGGACCAACAATGAGCAGTTCTTC. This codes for CASSLSDPRGTNNEQFF.

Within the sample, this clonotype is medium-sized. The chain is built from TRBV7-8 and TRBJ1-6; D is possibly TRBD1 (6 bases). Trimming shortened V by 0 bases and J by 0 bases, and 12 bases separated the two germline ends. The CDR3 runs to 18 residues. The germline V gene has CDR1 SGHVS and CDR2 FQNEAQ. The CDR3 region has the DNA TGTGCCAGCAGCTTAGCGACAGGAACAAGCTCCTATAATTCACCCCTCCACTTT. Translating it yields CASSLATGTSSYNSPLHF.

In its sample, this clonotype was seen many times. In nucleotides, the CDR3 is TGCAGTGCCAACCGGGGGGGTCCCTCCTACGAGCAGTACTTC. Residues: CSANRGGPSYEQYF. The V and J genes are TRBV20-1 and TRBJ2-7; 8 positions agree with TRBD2. V trimming: 6 bases; J trimming: 0 bases; junction bases outside the gene matches: 7. Germline CDR1 and CDR2: DFQATT and SNEGSKA (reference sequence). The CDR3 loop spans 14 amino acids.

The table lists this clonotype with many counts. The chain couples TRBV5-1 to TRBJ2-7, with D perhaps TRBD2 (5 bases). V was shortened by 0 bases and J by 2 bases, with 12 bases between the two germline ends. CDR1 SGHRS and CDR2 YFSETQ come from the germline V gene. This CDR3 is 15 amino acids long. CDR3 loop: CASSLEAGSAYEQYF. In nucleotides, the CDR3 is TGCGCCAGCAGCTTGGAGGCGGGCTCAGCCTACGAGCAGTACTTC.

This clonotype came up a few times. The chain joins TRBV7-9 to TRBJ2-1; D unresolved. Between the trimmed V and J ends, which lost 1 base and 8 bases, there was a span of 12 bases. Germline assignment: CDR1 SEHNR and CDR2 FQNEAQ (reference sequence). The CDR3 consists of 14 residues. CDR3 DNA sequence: TGTGCCAGCAGCTTAGGGACCAGCCGACATGAGCAGTTCTTC. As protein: CASSLGTSRHEQFF.

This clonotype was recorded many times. CDR3 residues: CASAAMMRKEETQYF. The DNA for the CDR3 is TGTGCCAGCGCCGCCATGATGAGAAAGGAGGAGACCCAGTACTTC. This chain links TRBV6-2 or TRBV6-3 with TRBJ2-5, with unresolved D. The CDR3 runs 15 residues. Germline CDR1 is MNHEY and CDR2 is SVGEGT. Trimming took 8 bases from V and 5 from J, leaving 21 bases between them.